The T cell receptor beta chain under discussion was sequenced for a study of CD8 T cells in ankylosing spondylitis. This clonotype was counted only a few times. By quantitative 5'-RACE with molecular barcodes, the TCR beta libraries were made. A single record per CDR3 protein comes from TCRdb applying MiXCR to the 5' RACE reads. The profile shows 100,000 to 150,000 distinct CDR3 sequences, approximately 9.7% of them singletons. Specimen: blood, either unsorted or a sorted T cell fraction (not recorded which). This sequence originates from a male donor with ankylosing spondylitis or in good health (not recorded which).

The CDR3 is CASSLTVNEQFF. The CDR3 DNA reads TGTGCCAGCAGCTTAACCGTAAATGAGCAGTTCTTC. The V and J genes are TRBV7-2 and TRBJ2-1; D is uncertain. Germline V gives CDR1 SGHTA, CDR2 FQGNSA. This CDR3 region has 12 residues. V was pared by 2 bases and J by 7 bases, with 6 bases between.